The 25 T cell receptor beta chains listed next were all sequenced from one sample in a study of shared clonotypes between healthy human individuals. The data were produced by immunoSEQ multiplex PCR, yet TCRdb's version contains in-frame clones alone and is incomplete. The sample includes almost 750,000 clones, roughly 72% of them seen just once. Specimen: memory CD4+ T cells sorted from blood. Stated subset: CD45RA-negative fraction. The receptor set was obtained from a woman in her 30s in good health.

The chain recombines TRBV5-1 with TRBJ2-3, with D possibly being TRBD1 or TRBD2 (5 bases each). The CDR3 has 16 residues. Germline CDR1 is SGHRS and CDR2 is YFSETQ. Trimming shortened V by 4 bases and J by 1 base, and 16 bases separated the two germline ends. As DNA, the CDR3 is TGCGCCAGCAGCACTCAGGGTTTGGGGGGCACAGATACGCAGTATTTT. Residues: CASSTQGLGGTDTQYF. Filled out from reference TRBV5-1 and TRBJ2-3, the complete variable domain reads KAGVTQTPRYLIKTRGQQVTLSCSPISGHRSVSWYQQTPGQGLQFLFEYFSETQRNKGNFPGRFSGRQFSNSRSEMNVSTLELGDSALYLCASSTQGLGGTDTQYFGPGTRLTVL.

J is TRBJ1-3 and V is TRBV7-2; perhaps TRBD1 as D (6 bases). The CDR3 spans 12 residues. CDR1 is SGHTA, CDR2 FQGNSA, per germline. CDR3: CGWTASGNTIYF. The CDR3 coding sequence is TGTGGTTGGACAGCCTCTGGAAACACCATATATTTT.

This rearrangement joins TRBV6-5 to TRBJ2-3; D uncertain. The V gene lost 10 bases and the J gene lost 2 bases, with 13 bases spanning the gap. Per the germline V gene, CDR1 is MNHEY and CDR2 is SVGAGI. This CDR3 is 13 amino acids long. The CDR3 protein is CATLSGITDTQYF. CDR3 coding DNA: TGTGCCACCTTGTCCGGAATCACAGATACGCAGTATTTT.

Only one count was recorded for this clone. The chain joins TRBV21-1 to TRBJ2-1. TRBV21-1 is a known pseudogene. The length of the CDR3 is 13 residues. The CDR3 DNA is TGTGCCAGCAGCCCGGGGCCAAATGACGAGCAGTTCTTC. It is translated as CASSPGPNDEQFF.

The chain combines TRBV19 with TRBJ2-7; 13 bases are shared with TRBD2. V lost 4 bases and J lost 5; bases outside the gene matches: 5. CDR1 is LNHDA and CDR2 is SQIVND in the germline V gene (reference sequence). The CDR3 spans 15 residues. In nucleotides, the CDR3 is TGTGCCAGTAGTACCCCCGGACTAGCGGGAGACGAGCAGTACTTC. Translated, it gives CASSTPGLAGDEQYF.

The chain joins TRBV27 to TRBJ2-5; 8 nucleotides agree with TRBD1. The trim removed 6 bases at V and 5 bases at J, leaving 17 bases unmatched. Germline loops: CDR1 MNHEY, CDR2 SMNVEV (reference sequence). The CDR3 is 17 residues long. The CDR3 DNA follows: TGTGCCAGCAGACCCTACACAGGGGGTGTTGGATGGGAGACCCAGTACTTC. Its translation: CASRPYTGGVGWETQYF.

The chain recombines TRBV15 with TRBJ2-5; 8 nucleotides line up with TRBD2. The DNA end is more similar to TRBJ2-7, so the J call may be wrong. The CDR3 totals 12 residues. The V gene's germline CDR1 is LNHNV and CDR2 YYDKDF (reference sequence). CDR3 region: CATSLAGHEQYF. The CDR3 DNA reads TGTGCCACCAGCCTAGCGGGTCACGAGCAGTACTTC.

This clone was seen only once. The CDR3 bases are TGTGCCAGTAGTATTTACAGGGGGAATTCCTACAATGAGCAGTTCTTC. The encoded protein is CASSIYRGNSYNEQFF. The rearrangement links TRBV19 to TRBJ2-1, with 8 bases matching TRBD1. CDR1 and CDR2 from the germline V gene are LNHDA and SQIVND (reference sequence). CDR3 size: 16 residues. The V gene end was trimmed by 3 bases and the J gene end by 1 base; junction bases not matched to a gene: 5.

This clone was recorded once. The same CDR3 arises from other DNA sequences in this sample as well. The chain combines TRBV11-1 with TRBJ1-5; D unclear. Germline V gene data show CDR1 as SGHAT and CDR2 as FQDESV (reference sequence). The CDR3 is 13 amino acids. The V gene lost 2 bases and the J gene lost 5 bases, with 7 bases spanning the gap. The CDR3 loop reads CASSLSGDQPQHF. The CDR3, as DNA: TGTGCCAGCAGCTTAAGTGGGGATCAGCCCCAGCATTTT. Full variable domain (outside the CDR3, taken from reference TRBV11-1 and TRBJ1-5): EAEVAQSPRYKITEKSQAVAFWCDPISGHATLYWYRQILGQGPELLVQFQDESVVDDSQLPKDRFSAERLKGVDSTLKIQPAELGDSAMYLCASSLSGDQPQHFGDGTRLSIL.

The V gene is TRBV28, the J gene TRBJ2-2; 12 bases are a match to TRBD1. After removal of 4 bases from V and 1 base from J, the junction contained 13 bases not matched to a gene. Germline CDR1 and CDR2: MDHEN and SYDVKM. The CDR3 totals 20 residues. This CDR3 reads CASSYPGPGQGAVNTGELFF. CDR3 sequence (DNA): TGTGCCAGCAGTTACCCGGGTCCGGGACAGGGGGCGGTGAACACCGGGGAGCTGTTTTTT.

The rearrangement links TRBV10-3 to TRBJ2-7, with 9 bases matching TRBD2. Trimming took 4 bases from V and 3 from J; bases not matched to a gene: 10. CDR1 is ENHRY, CDR2 SYGVKD, per germline. The CDR3 totals 16 residues. CDR3 region: CAISAVGRREGYEQYF. DNA of the CDR3: TGTGCCATCAGTGCCGTAGGTCGGCGGGAGGGCTACGAGCAGTACTTC.

This chain links TRBV14 with TRBJ1-1; D is ambiguous. Per germline, CDR1 SGHDN and CDR2 FVKESK. The CDR3 covers 11 residues. V shed 2 bases and J shed 8 bases, with 6 bases lying between them. CDR3 DNA sequence: TGTGCCAGCAGCCAAATGGGGGAAGCTTTCTTT. Translation gives CASSQMGEAFF.

This clone was seen just once. The genes are TRBV19 and TRBJ1-2; perhaps TRBD1 as D (5 bases). The CDR3 covers 14 residues. V gave up 10 bases and J gave up 4 bases, with 19 bases separating them. Germline V gene lookup returns CDR1 LNHDA and CDR2 SQIVND (reference sequence). This chain's CDR3 is CATTPQGLGYGYTF. The CDR3 DNA reads as TGTGCCACCACCCCCCAGGGACTGGGCTATGGCTACACCTTC.

CDR3 bases: TGTGCCAGCAGTTCCCCGGGACAAGGTGAAAAACTGTTTTTT. Encoded protein: CASSSPGQGEKLFF. This chain uses TRBV28 with TRBJ1-4; a possible D gene is TRBD1 (6 bases). V was pared by 4 bases and J by 7 bases, with 13 bases between. Germline values: CDR1 MDHEN, CDR2 SYDVKM. The CDR3 has 14 residues.

V usage is TRBV2 and J usage is TRBJ1-2; the D gene is possibly TRBD1 (6 bases). The CDR3 is made up of 16 amino acids. Per germline, CDR1 SNHLY and CDR2 FYNNEI. Trimming pared 7 bases from V and 4 bases from J, leaving 22 bases between. CDR3 DNA sequence: TGTGCCAGCAATACCCGGGACAAACTAGCCGCCTATGGCTACACCTTC. The encoded protein is CASNTRDKLAAYGYTF.

Ten or more counts support this clone. The chain recombines TRBV5-1 with TRBJ2-2, with 8 nucleotides matching TRBD1. V shed 0 bases, J shed 7 bases, and the junction held 11 bases outside the gene matches. Germline V gene sequence: CDR1 SGHRS, CDR2 YFSETQ. This CDR3 has 17 amino acids. CDR3: CASSLGDRRVSGGELFF. The DNA of the CDR3 is TGCGCCAGCAGCTTGGGGGACAGGAGGGTATCCGGCGGGGAGCTGTTTTTT. The complete variable domain, with remaining parts taken from reference TRBV5-1 and TRBJ2-2, reads KAGVTQTPRYLIKTRGQQVTLSCSPISGHRSVSWYQQTPGQGLQFLFEYFSETQRNKGNFPGRFSGRQFSNSRSEMNVSTLELGDSALYLCASSLGDRRVSGGELFFGEGSRLTVL.

The chain joins TRBV28 to TRBJ1-4, with TRBD1 matching over 8 bases. CDR1 and CDR2 from the germline V gene are MDHEN and SYDVKM. The CDR3 contains 14 residues. The trim removed 5 bases at V and 14 bases at J, leaving 13 bases unmatched. CDR3 residues: CASSTNRGVNRLFF. DNA for the CDR3: TGTGCCAGCAGTACAAACAGGGGGGTTAATCGGCTGTTTTTT. Variable domain in full (rest from reference TRBV28 and TRBJ1-4): DVKVTQSSRYLVKRTGEKVFLECVQDMDHENMFWYRQDPGLGLRLIYFSYDVKMKEKGDIPEGYSVSREKKERFSLILESASTNQTSMYLCASSTNRGVNRLFFGSGTQLSVL.

This clone qualifies as medium-sized. The V gene is TRBV30, the J gene TRBJ2-6; D is ambiguous. CDR3 length: 14 residues. Germline V gene sequence: CDR1 GTSNPN, CDR2 SVGIG (reference sequence). CDR3 loop: CARKSQSGANVLTF. The CDR3 DNA reads TGTGCTCGGAAATCTCAATCTGGGGCCAACGTCCTGACTTTC.

This rearrangement joins TRBV7-2 to TRBJ2-7; TRBD1 matches at 9 bases. Germline V gene data show CDR1 as SGHTA and CDR2 as FQGNSA. The CDR3 covers 15 residues. V lost 1 base to trimming and J lost 5 bases; unmatched junction nucleotides: 6. The CDR3 loop is CASSLVGTGRNEQYF. CDR3 nucleotide sequence: TGTGCCAGCAGCTTAGTTGGGACAGGGCGGAACGAGCAGTACTTC.

A note on this clone: Other DNA variants within this sample encode the same CDR3. The chain uses TRBV18 and TRBJ2-5; TRBD2 aligns across 9 bases. V lost 1 base to trimming and J lost 1 base; unmatched junction nucleotides: 4. This CDR3 has 16 residues. Germline CDR1 and CDR2: KGHSH and LQKENI. This CDR3 reads CASSPLTSGLQETQYF. The CDR3 DNA sequence: TGTGCCAGCTCACCACTGACTAGCGGCCTCCAAGAGACCCAGTACTTC.

CDR3 coding DNA: TGTGCCAGTAGTAGCTCAGGGGCGGGGGCCAACGTCCTGACTTTC. This encodes CASSSSGAGANVLTF. The gene calls are TRBV19 and TRBJ2-6, with a possible D match to TRBD1 (6 bases). Germline V gives CDR1 LNHDA, CDR2 SQIVND (reference sequence). CDR3 length: 15 amino acids. Trimming took 4 bases from V and 4 from J, leaving 11 bases between them. Drawing the rest from reference TRBV19 and TRBJ2-6, the complete variable domain is DGGITQSPKYLFRKEGQNVTLSCEQNLNHDAMYWYRQDPGQGLRLIYYSQIVNDFQKGDIAEGYSVSREKKESFPLTVTSAQKNPTAFYLCASSSSGAGANVLTFGAGSRLTVL.

The chain carries TRBV2 and TRBJ1-1; D not certain. Germline CDR1 SNHLY, CDR2 FYNNEI. This CDR3 region has 15 residues. V dropped 9 bases and J dropped 0 bases, with 17 bases sitting between them. The CDR3 DNA reads TGTGCCAGAGAGAAGACGGGCAGTATGAACACTGAAGCTTTCTTT. Translating it yields CAREKTGSMNTEAFF.

The chain employs TRBV28 and TRBJ2-3, with 9 bases fitting TRBD2. J was trimmed by 4 bases and V by 5 bases; bases with no gene match: 10. The CDR3 runs to 16 residues. Germline V gene sequence: CDR1 MDHEN, CDR2 SYDVKM. CDR3 nucleotides: TGTGCCAGCAGTAATCTTAGCGGGAGCGGAGCAGATACGCAGTATTTT. The encoded protein is CASSNLSGSGADTQYF.

The chain joins TRBV2 to TRBJ1-6; D not certain. Looked up from germline, CDR1 is SNHLY and CDR2 is FYNNEI. This CDR3 has 12 amino acids. Between the trimmed V and J ends, which lost 6 bases and 9 bases, there was a span of 9 bases. The CDR3 DNA reads as TGTGCCAGCAGCATCGACGGTTCACCCCTCCACTTT. It is translated as CASSIDGSPLHF.

This clone is a singleton in its sample. The CDR3 bases are TGTGCCAGCAGCTTTAGGCCCCCCACAGCGGGAGGGCATGCAGATACGCAGTATTTT. This codes for CASSFRPPTAGGHADTQYF. The chain recombines TRBV13 with TRBJ2-3; 10 bases map to TRBD2. Germline V gene lookup returns CDR1 PRHDT and CDR2 FYEKMQ (reference sequence). V dropped 3 bases and J dropped 4; count of bases not matched to a gene: 16. This CDR3 spans 19 amino acids.